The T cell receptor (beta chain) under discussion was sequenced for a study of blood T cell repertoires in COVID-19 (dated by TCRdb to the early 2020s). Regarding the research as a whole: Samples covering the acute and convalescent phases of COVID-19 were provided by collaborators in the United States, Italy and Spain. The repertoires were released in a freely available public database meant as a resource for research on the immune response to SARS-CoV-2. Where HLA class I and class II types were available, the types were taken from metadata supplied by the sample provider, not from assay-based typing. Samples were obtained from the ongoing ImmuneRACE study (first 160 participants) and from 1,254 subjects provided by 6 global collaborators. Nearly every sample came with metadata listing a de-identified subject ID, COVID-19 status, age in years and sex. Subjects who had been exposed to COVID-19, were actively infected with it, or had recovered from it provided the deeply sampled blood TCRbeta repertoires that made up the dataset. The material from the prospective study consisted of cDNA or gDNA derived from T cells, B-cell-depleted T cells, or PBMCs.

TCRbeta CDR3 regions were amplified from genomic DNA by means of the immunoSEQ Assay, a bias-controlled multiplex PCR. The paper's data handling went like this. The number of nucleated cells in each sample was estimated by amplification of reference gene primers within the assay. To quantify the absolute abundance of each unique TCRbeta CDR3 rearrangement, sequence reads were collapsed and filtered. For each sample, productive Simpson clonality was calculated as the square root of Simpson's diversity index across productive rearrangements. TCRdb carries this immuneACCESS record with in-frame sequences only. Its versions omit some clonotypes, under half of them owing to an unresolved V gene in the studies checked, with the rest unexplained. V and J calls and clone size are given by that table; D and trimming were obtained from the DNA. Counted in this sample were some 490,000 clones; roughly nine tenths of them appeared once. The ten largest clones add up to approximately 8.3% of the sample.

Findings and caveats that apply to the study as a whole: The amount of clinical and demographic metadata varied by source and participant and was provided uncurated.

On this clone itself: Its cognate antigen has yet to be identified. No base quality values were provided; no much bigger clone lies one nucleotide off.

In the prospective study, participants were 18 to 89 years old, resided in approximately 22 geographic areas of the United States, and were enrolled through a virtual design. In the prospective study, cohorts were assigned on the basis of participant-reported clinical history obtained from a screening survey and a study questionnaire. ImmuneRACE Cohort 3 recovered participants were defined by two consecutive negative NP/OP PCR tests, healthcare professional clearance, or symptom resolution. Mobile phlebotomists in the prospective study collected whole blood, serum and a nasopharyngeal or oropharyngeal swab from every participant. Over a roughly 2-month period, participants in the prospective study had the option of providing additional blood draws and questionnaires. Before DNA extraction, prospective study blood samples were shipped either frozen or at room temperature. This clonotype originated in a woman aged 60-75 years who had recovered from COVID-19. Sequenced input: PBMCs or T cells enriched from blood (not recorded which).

The CDR3 loop reads CASSSWGVGETQYF. The sequenced DNA: TGTGCCAGCAGCTCATGGGGGGTGGGAGAGACCCAGTACTTC. Recombination connected TRBV6-5 to TRBJ2-5, with TRBD2 as a weak D call on 6 bases. Taken from the germline V gene, the CDR1 and CDR2 loops are MNHEY and SVGAGI. The CDR3 holds 14 amino acids from the cysteine to the phenylalanine. Only CDR3 DNA is held: 42 bases, read in frame from base 1. V was cut back by 6 bases and J by 4 bases, leaving a gap of 15 bases between them.